The clone carrying this T cell receptor (beta chain) was recorded many times. Its antigen is not identified. This CDR3 has 13 amino acids. Trimming removed 0 bases at V and 4 bases at J, with 7 bases between. Germline values: CDR1 SQVTM, CDR2 ANQGSEA. In TCRdb, the 5' RACE reads were re-called with MiXCR into one record per CDR3 protein. This sample has roughly 300,000 distinct CDR3 sequences, with around 7.6% found just once. The data belong to a study of CD8 T cells in ankylosing spondylitis. General observations from the study: Disease-linked clones reportedly concentrated significantly in matched ankylosing spondylitis synovial fluid. It appeared that ankylosing spondylitis blood was characterized by a TCR beta motif of under ten highly homologous variants.

The sequencing sample was made of blood, either unsorted or a sorted T cell fraction (not recorded which). The rearrangement uses TRBV29-1 and TRBJ1-3; D is unclear. The TCR originated in a male donor with ankylosing spondylitis. CDR3 loop: CSVEDGGGNTIYF. Here the CDR3 DNA reads TGCAGCGTTGAAGATGGAGGGGGAAACACCATATATTTT.